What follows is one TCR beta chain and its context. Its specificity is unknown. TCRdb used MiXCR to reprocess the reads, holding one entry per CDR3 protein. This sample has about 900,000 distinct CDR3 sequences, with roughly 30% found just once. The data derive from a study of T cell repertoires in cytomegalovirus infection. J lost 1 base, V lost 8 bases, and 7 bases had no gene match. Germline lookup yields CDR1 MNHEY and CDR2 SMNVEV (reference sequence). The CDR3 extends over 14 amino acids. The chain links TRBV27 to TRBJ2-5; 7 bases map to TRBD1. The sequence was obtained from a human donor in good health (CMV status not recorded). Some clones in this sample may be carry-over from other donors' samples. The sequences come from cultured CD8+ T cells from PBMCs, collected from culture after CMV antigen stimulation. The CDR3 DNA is TGTGCCAGCGGTGGGGACAGCTTCCAAGAGACCCAGTACTTC. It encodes CASGGDSFQETQYF.